The TCR beta chain described here comes from a study of OX40 agonist ivuxolimab in advanced cancers. There are 11 residues in the CDR3. V was clipped by 2 bases and J by 6 bases, with 7 bases between them. Germline lookup yields CDR1 DFQATT and CDR2 SNEGSKA (reference sequence). Sequencing used immunoSEQ multiplex PCR; TCRdb keeps in-frame clones, though not all of them. Among some 70,000 clones, about nine tenths were seen once, and the ten largest hold about 8.2%. The receptor comes from an adult with an advanced solid tumor such as melanoma, head and neck, liver or kidney cancer. The chain employs TRBV20-1 and TRBJ2-5; D is unresolved. Sequenced material: CD4+ or CD8+ T cells sorted from blood, taken in a trial of the OX40 agonist ivuxolimab. CDR3 amino acids: CSARHQKTQYF. The CDR3 DNA follows: TGCAGTGCTAGACACCAGAAGACCCAGTACTTC.